These T cell receptor beta chains were read from a single sample in a study of T cell repertoires in cytomegalovirus infection. MiXCR, run by TCRdb on the reads, gives a single entry per CDR3 protein. This sample has approximately 250,000 distinct CDR3 sequences; under 8.5% occur once, and the top ten carry under 7.5%. The sample was PBMCs. The origin of the receptors is a human donor in good health (CMV status not recorded). Some clones in this sample may be carry-over from other donors' samples. Each CDR3 is given with its conserved first and last residue. The D gene is left open where the match is weak. Size values are once, few and many counts, or a class for expanded clones, and some rows have none.

d_call,j_call,v_call,clone_size,cdr3_aa,cdr3_nt
-,TRBJ1-2,TRBV28,many,CASSLAGEGDYGYTF,TGTGCCAGCAGTTTAGCAGGGGAGGGCGACTATGGCTACACCTTC
-,TRBJ1-5,TRBV6-6,many,CASSSFNQPQHF,TGTGCCAGCAGTTCGTTCAATCAGCCCCAGCATTTT
TRBD1,TRBJ1-1,TRBV29-1,many,CSVPGQGDTEAFF,TGCAGCGTCCCTGGACAGGGGGATACTGAAGCTTTCTTT
-,TRBJ2-1,TRBV5-1,many,CASSLEATNPYNEQFF,TGCGCCAGCAGCTTGGAAGCGACAAACCCTTACAATGAGCAGTTCTTC
TRBD1,TRBJ1-2,TRBV5-1,many,CASSTPGQGFLHYTF,TGCGCCAGCAGCACCCCGGGACAGGGGTTCTTACACTACACCTTC
-,TRBJ2-1,TRBV20-1,many,CSARRDSREQFF,TGCAGTGCTAGGAGGGACTCACGGGAGCAGTTCTTC
-,TRBJ2-5,TRBV12-3/TRBV12-4,many,CASSLARAETQYF,TGTGCCAGCAGTTTGGCCAGGGCGGAGACCCAGTACTTC
TRBD1,TRBJ2-3,TRBV6-6,many,CASSLSRQGGTDTQYF,TGTGCCAGCAGTCTCTCCCGACAGGGCGGCACAGATACGCAGTATTTT
-,TRBJ1-3,TRBV6-1,many,CASSPTGNSGNTIYF,TGTGCCAGCAGTCCTACAGGGAACTCTGGAAACACCATATATTTT
TRBD2,TRBJ2-3,TRBV19,few,CASNQLAGVPAGTDTQYF,TGTGCCAGTAACCAACTAGCGGGGGTCCCCGCTGGCACAGATACGCAGTATTTT
-,TRBJ1-2,TRBV5-1,many,CASTVAAGDYGYTF,TGCGCCAGCACAGTTGCGGCAGGGGACTATGGCTACACCTTC
TRBD1,TRBJ1-4,TRBV7-7,-,CASSQTGGAGEKLFF,TGTGCCAGCAGCCAGACAGGGGGCGCGGGTGAAAAACTGTTTTTT
-,TRBJ1-5,TRBV20-1,many,CSARDAYSNQPQHF,TGCAGTGCTCGGGACGCTTATAGCAATCAGCCCCAGCATTTT
TRBD2,TRBJ2-3,TRBV12-3/TRBV12-4,few,CASSLTLAAKVLGTDTQYF,TGTGCCAGCAGCTTGACCCTAGCGGCAAAGGTTCTCGGCACAGATACGCAGTATTTT
-,TRBJ1-1,TRBV4-1,many,CASSQERVAEAFF,TGCGCCAGCAGCCAAGAAAGGGTAGCTGAAGCTTTCTTT
-,TRBJ1-5,TRBV28,many,CASSPPRGAINQPQHF,TGTGCCAGCAGTCCCCCCCGGGGGGCGATCAATCAGCCCCAGCATTTT
TRBD1,TRBJ2-1,TRBV7-2,many,CASSLSGTGFDEQFF,TGTGCCAGCAGCTTGTCTGGGACAGGGTTCGATGAGCAGTTCTTC
TRBD1,TRBJ2-2,TRBV5-6,many,CASSHRQGGTGELFF,TGTGCCAGCAGCCACCGACAGGGTGGCACCGGGGAGCTGTTTTTT
-,TRBJ1-6,TRBV2,many,CASSEQGFTHSPLHF,TGTGCCAGCAGTGAACAGGGTTTCACTCATTCACCCCTCCACTTT
-,TRBJ1-2,TRBV6-1,many,CASSFVSNYGYTF,TGTGCCAGCAGTTTTGTATCTAACTATGGCTACACCTTC
TRBD1,TRBJ1-1,TRBV7-2,many,CASSFASGTVNTEAFF,TGTGCCAGCAGCTTCGCCTCCGGGACAGTGAACACTGAAGCTTTCTTT